Each of the 21 T cell receptor beta chains below was sequenced from the same sample in a study of molecular identifiers for immune sequencing clone quantification. In TCRdb, the PCR reads were re-called with MiXCR into one record per CDR3 protein. The sample shows 600,000 to 650,000 distinct CDR3 sequences, just under 20% of them seen only once. The sample comprised naive CD8+ T cells from blood, with Jurkat cell RNA spiked in. Subset meaning: FACS-sorted CD8+CD4-CCR7+CD45RA+ naive T cells. These receptors were taken from a human donor in good health. Some libraries in this study had Jurkat cell RNA spiked in.

V is TRBV27 and J is TRBJ2-1, with a weak D call TRBD1 (6 bases). Deletions cut 7 bases from V and 6 bases from J, with 16 bases between. The CDR3 is 14 amino acids. Germline-derived CDR1 and CDR2 are MNHEY and SMNVEV (reference sequence). CDR3 sequence reads: CASIRRGSGNEQFF. The CDR3 DNA is TGTGCCAGCATTCGCAGGGGTTCGGGCAATGAGCAGTTCTTC.

The sample holds many counts of this clonotype. The V gene is TRBV19, the J gene TRBJ2-7, with 8 bases identical to TRBD2. V trimming: 5 bases; J trimming: 2 bases; junction bases outside the gene matches: 5. The CDR3 has 14 amino acids. Germline-derived CDR1 and CDR2 are LNHDA and SQIVND (reference sequence). CDR3 in amino acids: CASSLREAAYEQYF. The CDR3 region has the DNA TGTGCCAGTAGTTTGCGGGAGGCGGCCTACGAGCAGTACTTC.

For this clonotype: Being one base from a much bigger clone, this may be a read error. The chain couples TRBV7-9 to TRBJ2-3, with 8 bases identical to TRBD2. The CDR3 extends over 18 amino acids. Losses at the gene ends were 6 bases for V and 2 bases for J; bases not matched to a gene: 16. Germline CDR1 SEHNR, CDR2 FQNEAQ (reference sequence). The chain's CDR3 is CASSAPGTIGRATDTQYF. The CDR3 DNA follows: TGTGCCAGCAGTGCTCCCGGGACTATCGGGAGGGCCACAGATACGCAGTATTTT.

This clonotype was picked up many times. This chain connects TRBV7-9 to TRBJ1-6; no clear D gene. Germline CDR1 and CDR2: SEHNR and FQNEAQ (reference sequence). This CDR3 spans 15 amino acids. V was cut by 4 bases and J by 5 bases, with 12 bases left in between. The CDR3 loop is CASSSGPYNNSPLHF. As DNA, the CDR3 is TGTGCCAGCAGCTCCGGGCCTTATAATAATTCACCCCTCCACTTT. The full variable domain, in which reference TRBV7-9 and TRBJ1-6 provide the parts outside the CDR3, is DTGVSQNPRHKITKRGQNVTFRCDPISEHNRLYWYRQTLGQGPEFLTYFQNEAQLEKSRLLSDRFSAERPKGSFSTLEIQRTEQGDSAMYLCASSSGPYNNSPLHFGNGTRLTVT.

As concerns this clonotype: This likely comes from a read error, as the CDR3 has no conserved phenylalanine or tryptophan at its end. The rearrangement links TRBV24-1 to TRBJ1-1; no reliable D call. CDR1 is KGHDR and CDR2 is SFDVKD in the germline V gene. Trimming left V 1 base short and J 9 bases short, with 8 bases between. This CDR3 region has 12 residues. CDR3 nucleotides: TGTGCCACCAGTGATTTTGCCGGGAAAGCTTTCTCT. It codes for CATSDFAGKAFS.

There are many counts of this clonotype. The gene calls are TRBV15 and TRBJ2-1, with D unclear. The CDR3 totals 12 residues. V shed 0 bases and J shed 8 bases, with 5 bases lying between them. Germline values: CDR1 LNHNV, CDR2 YYDKDF (reference sequence). CDR3 sequence: CATSRDEDEQFF. CDR3 in DNA: TGTGCCACCAGCAGAGATGAGGATGAGCAGTTCTTC.

This clonotype was seen a few times. The chain recombines TRBV7-9 with TRBJ2-3, with 7 bases lining up with TRBD1. CDR1 and CDR2 from the germline V gene are SEHNR and FQNEAQ (reference sequence). CDR3 length equals 16 residues. After removal of 5 bases from V and 1 base from J, the junction contained 9 bases not matched to a gene. CDR3 loop: CASSQPTGLGTDTQYF. The CDR3 region has the DNA TGTGCCAGCAGCCAACCGACAGGGCTCGGCACAGATACGCAGTATTTT.

In the case of this clonotype: A single base separates this from a much larger clone, so it may be a read error. The V call is TRBV6-5, the J call TRBJ2-1; D possibly corresponds to TRBD2 (7 bases). Trimming stripped 0 bases from V and 4 bases from J, with 16 bases between. The germline V gene has CDR1 MNHEY and CDR2 SVGAGI. This CDR3 contains 17 residues. The CDR3 region has the DNA TGTGCCAGCAGTTACTCCATCGCGGGGGCTTTATACAATGAGCAGTTCTTC. As protein: CASSYSIAGALYNEQFF.

About this clonotype itself: This may come from a read error, since a much larger clone is one base off. The chain joins TRBV27 to TRBJ2-7; D call uncertain. The V gene's germline CDR1 is MNHEY and CDR2 SMNVEV (reference sequence). This CDR3 has 13 residues. CDR3 residues: CAGSLFYNYEQYF. As DNA, the CDR3 is TGTGCCGGCAGTTTATTTTATAACTACGAGCAGTACTTC.

Ten or more counts support this clonotype. The rearrangement joins TRBV12-3 or TRBV12-4 to TRBJ1-1, with 8 nucleotides matching TRBD1. CDR3 size: 15 residues. V trimming: 5 bases; J trimming: 1 base; junction bases outside the gene matches: 6. The CDR3 region is CASSTWDRRNTEAFF. As DNA, the CDR3 is TGTGCCAGCAGTACCTGGGACAGGAGGAACACTGAAGCTTTCTTT.

This clonotype was seen many times. The chain employs TRBV5-1 and TRBJ2-1, with a possible D match to TRBD1 (7 bases). V was trimmed by 3 bases and J by 7 bases, leaving 17 bases between them. Germline CDR1 SGHRS, CDR2 YFSETQ. This CDR3 has 15 amino acids. In nucleotides, the CDR3 is TGCGCCAGCAGCTACAGGGGACGGAGCGGGAATGAGCAGTTCTTC. As protein: CASSYRGRSGNEQFF.

Turning to this clonotype: This may stem from a read error, because a much larger clone lies one nucleotide away. This chain joins TRBV7-9 and TRBJ2-7; TRBD2 matches 7 bases. The CDR3 totals 14 residues. The germline CDR1 and CDR2 sequences are SEHNR and FQNEAQ (reference sequence). The DNA for the CDR3 is TGTGCCAGCAGCTTAGCGGGAGGGCCCCACGAGCAGCACTTC. This encodes CASSLAGGPHEQHF.

This clonotype was counted a single time. A much larger clone lies a single base off, so this may be a read error. The chain recombines TRBV28 with TRBJ2-3; TRBD2 matches at 10 bases. V dropped 7 bases and J dropped 6; count of bases not matched to a gene: 13. The CDR3 consists of 16 residues. From germline, CDR1 is MDHEN and CDR2 SYDVKM. The CDR3 region is CASKRLAGEGNDTQYF. Written as DNA, the CDR3 is TGTGCCAGCAAGCGGCTAGCGGGAGAAGGGAATGATACGCAGTATTTT.

At least ten counts were recorded for this clonotype. The J gene is TRBJ2-3, the V gene TRBV10-1; possible D gene TRBD2, 5 bases. This CDR3 is built from 14 residues. V shed 5 bases and J shed 4 bases, with 13 bases lying between them. Germline loops: CDR1 WNHNN, CDR2 SYGVQD (reference sequence). The DNA of the CDR3 is TGCGCCAGCAGTCGGGGTCGAATCTCAGATACGCAGTATTTT. Its translation is CASSRGRISDTQYF.

This clonotype was counted many times. The chain combines TRBV12-3 or TRBV12-4 with TRBJ2-2, with no clear D. The CDR3 is 14 amino acids. V lost 5 bases to trimming and J lost 1 base, with 8 bases between them. The CDR3 loop is CASSPRGNTGELFF. CDR3 DNA sequence: TGTGCCAGCAGTCCCCGAGGGAACACCGGGGAGCTGTTTTTT.

The sample holds many counts of this clonotype. The J gene is TRBJ2-5, the V gene TRBV30; D gene ambiguous. Trimming cost V 4 bases and J 4 bases, with 7 bases left between them. The length of the CDR3 is 11 residues. Germline V gives CDR1 GTSNPN, CDR2 SVGIG (reference sequence). Here the CDR3 reads CAWTAGETQYF. In DNA form, the CDR3 reads TGTGCCTGGACCGCCGGAGAGACCCAGTACTTC.

V is TRBV7-9 and J is TRBJ1-6, with 7 bases matching TRBD1. The junction had 6 bases not matched to a gene; V was cut back by 3 bases and J by 10 bases. The CDR3 is 14 residues long. The germline CDR1 and CDR2 sequences are SEHNR and FQNEAQ (reference sequence). The CDR3 loop reads CASSLTTGASPLHF. The CDR3 nucleotides read TGTGCCAGCAGCTTGACCACAGGGGCCTCACCCCTCCACTTT.

This clonotype was detected many times. CDR3 sequence: CASSLAHYGYTF. CDR3 bases: TGCGCCAGCAGCTTGGCCCACTATGGCTACACCTTC. This chain links TRBV5-1 with TRBJ1-2, with D unresolved. The V gene lost 0 bases and the J gene lost 3 bases, with 3 bases spanning the gap. CDR1 and CDR2 from the germline V gene are SGHRS and YFSETQ. The CDR3 is 12 residues long.

On this clonotype itself: This may be a read error: a much more frequent sequence differs by one nucleotide. The chain carries TRBV6-6 and TRBJ2-7, with 14 bases aligning to TRBD2. Germline V gene data show CDR1 as MNHNY and CDR2 as SVGAGI (reference sequence). CDR3 length: 18 amino acids. The CDR3 DNA reads as TGTGCCAGCAGTTACTGGTCGCAGGGACTAGCGGGGGCCTACGGGCAGTACTTC. Translation gives CASSYWSQGLAGAYGQYF.

This clonotype has at least ten counts. The chain links TRBV5-1 to TRBJ2-7; the match to TRBD1 covers 8 bases. Germline assignment: CDR1 SGHRS and CDR2 YFSETQ. CDR3 length equals 13 residues. J gave up 6 bases and V 2 bases, and 4 bases lay outside the gene matches. The CDR3 is CASSFGTGAEQYF. CDR3 sequence (DNA): TGCGCCAGCAGCTTCGGGACAGGAGCCGAGCAGTACTTC.

This clonotype was observed many times. V usage is TRBV28 and J usage is TRBJ1-1; D is possibly TRBD1 (5 bases). The CDR3 is 14 residues long. The V gene lost 4 bases and the J gene lost 3 bases, with 12 bases spanning the gap. From germline, CDR1 is MDHEN and CDR2 SYDVKM. The CDR3 region has the DNA TGTGCCAGCAGTTCCGCGACAGATTACACTGAAGCTTTCTTT. Protein product: CASSSATDYTEAFF. The entire variable domain, with the rest obtained from reference TRBV28 and TRBJ1-1, is as follows: DVKVTQSSRYLVKRTGEKVFLECVQDMDHENMFWYRQDPGLGLRLIYFSYDVKMKEKGDIPEGYSVSREKKERFSLILESASTNQTSMYLCASSSATDYTEAFFGQGTRLTVV.